Listed here are 17 T cell receptor beta chains from one sample, sequenced in a study of T cells after yellow fever vaccination. TCRdb redid the calling of the 5' RACE reads with MiXCR, one entry per CDR3 protein. Among fewer than 650,000 distinct CDR3 sequences listed, roughly a fifth were seen once. The material sequenced was PBMCs, taken 20 to 25 days after the first yellow fever vaccination. The receptors were sampled from a young man who received the YFV17D yellow fever vaccine.

The chain is built from TRBV27 and TRBJ1-2; maybe TRBD1 (6 bases). Trimming left V 5 bases short and J 0 bases short, with 13 bases between. Germline V CDR1 and CDR2: MNHEY, SMNVEV (reference sequence). The CDR3 contains 15 residues. The CDR3 bases are TGTGCCAGCAGTCCTTTCGACAGGCCTAACTATGGCTACACCTTC. As protein: CASSPFDRPNYGYTF.

This chain links TRBV20-1 with TRBJ1-6, with 12 bases matching TRBD1. The CDR3 sequence is 16 residues long. The V gene end was trimmed by 1 base and the J gene end by 5 bases; junction bases not matched to a gene: 3. The germline gives CDR1 DFQATT, CDR2 SNEGSKA (reference sequence). This chain's CDR3 is CSARVGTGGDNSPLHF. CDR3 DNA sequence: TGCAGTGCTAGAGTGGGGACAGGGGGCGATAATTCACCCCTCCACTTT.

This sequence joins TRBV4-2 and TRBJ2-7; 9 bases map to TRBD1. Germline V gives CDR1 LGHNA, CDR2 YNFKEQ. V lost 2 bases to trimming and J lost 6 bases; unmatched junction nucleotides: 8. This CDR3 is built from 15 residues. In DNA form, the CDR3 reads TGTGCCAGCAGCCAACTCGGACAGGGGCGAGGCGAGCAGTACGTC. Translating gives CASSQLGQGRGEQYV.

V is TRBV9 and J is TRBJ2-7; D not resolved. The CDR3 is made up of 15 amino acids. Germline CDR1 and CDR2: SGDLS and YYNGEE. V gave up 7 bases and J gave up 0 bases, with 17 bases separating them. The CDR3 sequence: CASSPNWRNSYEQYF. CDR3 nucleotide sequence: TGTGCCAGCTCGCCTAATTGGCGTAACTCCTACGAGCAGTACTTC. The entire variable domain, with the rest obtained from reference TRBV9 and TRBJ2-7, is as follows: DSGVTQTPKHLITATGQRVTLRCSPRSGDLSVYWYQQSLDQGLQFLIQYYNGEERAKGNILERFSAQQFPDLHSELNLSSLELGDSALYFCASSPNWRNSYEQYFGPGTRLTVT.

This clonotype has only a few counts. The V call is TRBV30, the J call TRBJ2-1, with TRBD2 matching 12 bases. This CDR3 contains 13 residues. J gave up 5 bases and V 6 bases, and 2 bases lay outside the gene matches. Germline V CDR1 and CDR2: GTSNPN, SVGIG (reference sequence). The CDR3 sequence is CACGLAGHNEQFF. The CDR3 DNA sequence: TGTGCCTGCGGACTAGCGGGGCACAATGAGCAGTTCTTC.

The rearrangement links TRBV5-1 to TRBJ1-6, with D maybe TRBD1 (5 bases). The CDR3 spans 15 residues. Looked up from germline, CDR1 is SGHRS and CDR2 is YFSETQ. V lost 4 bases to trimming and J lost 3 bases, with 11 bases between them. The CDR3 protein is CASSPRGDYNSPLHF. CDR3 nucleotides: TGCGCCAGCAGCCCGCGGGGGGACTATAATTCACCCCTCCACTTT.

The V and J genes are TRBV3-1 and TRBJ1-1; 7 nucleotides line up with TRBD1. Germline V lookup: CDR1 LGHDT, CDR2 YNNKEL (reference sequence). Trimming at V came to 4 bases and at J to 5 bases, leaving 1 base not matched to a gene. There are 12 residues in the CDR3. The CDR3 loop reads CASSRQGTEAFF. In DNA, the CDR3 is TGTGCCAGCAGCCGACAGGGAACTGAAGCTTTCTTT. The full variable domain, its missing parts supplied by reference TRBV3-1 and TRBJ1-1, is DTAVSQTPKYLVTQMGNDKSIKCEQNLGHDTMYWYKQDSKKFLKIMFSYNNKELIINETVPNRFSPKSPDKAHLNLHINSLELGDSAVYFCASSRQGTEAFFGQGTRLTVV.

This clonotype appeared a single time. J is TRBJ1-2 and V is TRBV6-5; D is ambiguous. The CDR3 covers 16 residues. From germline, CDR1 is MNHEY and CDR2 SVGAGI. With 2 bases removed from V and 0 bases from J, the gap between germline ends came to 13 bases. CDR3 DNA sequence: TGTGCCAGCAGTTACAAGTTGGCAAGAGCTAACTATGGCTACACCTTC. It is translated as CASSYKLARANYGYTF.

This clonotype was observed a few times. This rearrangement joins TRBV18 to TRBJ1-5; D might be TRBD1 (5 bases). Trimming shortened V by 3 bases and J by 8 bases, and 14 bases separated the two germline ends. Germline V gives CDR1 KGHSH, CDR2 LQKENI. This CDR3 spans 14 amino acids. CDR3 in DNA: TGTGCCAGCTCACCTCCGAGCCAGACAGAGCCCCAGCATTTT. This translates into CASSPPSQTEPQHF.

This clonotype has only a few counts. V and J are TRBV4-3 and TRBJ2-2; no definite D call. The length of the CDR3 is 15 residues. Germline V CDR1 and CDR2: LGHNA, YSLEER. The V end lost 4 bases, the J end lost 0 bases, and 9 bases lay between the germline ends. The CDR3 DNA sequence: TGCGCCAGCAGCCTACAGATCGCGAACACCGGGGAGCTGTTTTTT. Translated: CASSLQIANTGELFF.

J is TRBJ1-1 and V is TRBV19, with unresolved D. This CDR3 is built from 16 residues. Germline V gives CDR1 LNHDA, CDR2 SQIVND (reference sequence). Trimming pared 0 bases from V and 1 base from J, leaving 12 bases between. CDR3 amino acids: CASSIEVGVTNTEAFF. Here the CDR3 DNA reads TGTGCCAGTAGTATAGAGGTCGGAGTCACGAACACTGAAGCTTTCTTT.

The CDR3 loop reads CSARIPWGTTPYNEQFF. The CDR3 DNA is TGCAGTGCTAGGATTCCTTGGGGCACGACGCCCTACAATGAGCAGTTCTTC. The chain joins TRBV20-1 to TRBJ2-1; a possible D gene is TRBD1 (5 bases). The CDR3 runs to 17 residues. Trimming took off 3 bases at V and 2 bases at J, with 20 bases between the two ends. Germline CDR1 reads DFQATT; CDR2 reads SNEGSKA (reference sequence).

The rearrangement links TRBV5-1 to TRBJ2-2; D gene uncertain. Between the trimmed V and J ends, which lost 4 bases and 4 bases, there was a span of 14 bases. This CDR3 comprises 15 residues. Germline CDR1 and CDR2: SGHRS and YFSETQ. The CDR3 DNA is TGCGCCAGCAGCGACGGAACAGTCTCCACCGGGGAGCTGTTTTTT. Protein product: CASSDGTVSTGELFF.

This clonotype was observed a handful of times. The CDR3 DNA reads as TGCAGTGCCCGTACAGGGTGGGAGACCCAGTACTTC. Protein product: CSARTGWETQYF. V usage is TRBV20-1 and J usage is TRBJ2-5; possibly TRBD1 for D (6 bases). Trimming left V 6 bases short and J 5 bases short, with 13 bases between. CDR3 length: 12 amino acids. Germline assignment: CDR1 DFQATT and CDR2 SNEGSKA (reference sequence).

The rearrangement uses TRBV6-2 or TRBV6-3 and TRBJ1-4; D might be TRBD1 (5 bases). There are 16 residues in the CDR3. Deletions cut 6 bases from V and 3 bases from J, with 17 bases between. Germline CDR1 reads MNHEY; CDR2 reads SVGEGT. This CDR3 is CASRYDRDGANEKLFF. As DNA, the CDR3 is TGTGCCAGCAGGTACGACCGGGACGGAGCTAATGAAAAACTGTTTTTT.

This clonotype was observed a few times. The rearrangement uses TRBV7-9 and TRBJ1-1; TRBD1 matches 7 bases. The germline V gene encodes CDR1 SEHNR and CDR2 FQNEAQ (reference sequence). Trimming cost V 3 bases and J 0 bases; bases outside gene matches: 10. The CDR3 is 17 amino acids. The DNA for the CDR3 is TGTGCCAGCAGCTTCGGACTTTTAGACAGGGTGAACACTGAAGCTTTCTTT. Protein sequence: CASSFGLLDRVNTEAFF.

A few counts support this clonotype. The chain couples TRBV28 to TRBJ2-2, with D possibly being TRBD2 (6 bases). Trimming took off 8 bases at V and 7 bases at J, with 11 bases between the two ends. Germline V gene data show CDR1 as MDHEN and CDR2 as SYDVKM. The CDR3 totals 12 residues. The CDR3 loop is CASPGEDGELFF. The CDR3 DNA sequence: TGTGCCAGCCCCGGGGAGGACGGGGAGCTGTTTTTT.